This TCR beta chain was observed in a study of blood T cells in healthy people across ages. Study-wide background: Template switching caught about one barcoded beta molecule for each two T cells. Study-wide points: Versus aged donors, long-lived donors had higher diversity and more naive CD4+ cells. Older individuals had lower TCR beta diversity per million T cells (the decline was roughly linear).

Sample-barcoded 5' priming and a J-beta primer mix drove a second PCR of roughly 6 to 12 cycles. All cDNA molecules were each tagged by a template-switch adaptor with 12 random nucleotides. TCRdb reprocessed the 5' RACE reads via MiXCR and lists one record per CDR3 protein. The sample has about 670,000 distinct CDR3 sequences; 40% to 50% are singletons. Comment on this clonotype: What it binds is not known.

V gave up 7 bases and J gave up 4 bases, with 18 bases separating them. This CDR3 has 15 amino acids. Per the germline V gene, CDR1 is SGHRS and CDR2 is YFSETQ. This TCR was sampled from a man older than 75 in good health. Source material: blood. The chain has TRBV5-1 and TRBJ2-1; the D gene could be TRBD1 or TRBD2 (5 bases each). CDR3: CASLGVDPLYNEQFF. The CDR3 DNA reads TGCGCCAGCCTGGGGGTAGATCCCCTTTACAATGAGCAGTTCTTC.